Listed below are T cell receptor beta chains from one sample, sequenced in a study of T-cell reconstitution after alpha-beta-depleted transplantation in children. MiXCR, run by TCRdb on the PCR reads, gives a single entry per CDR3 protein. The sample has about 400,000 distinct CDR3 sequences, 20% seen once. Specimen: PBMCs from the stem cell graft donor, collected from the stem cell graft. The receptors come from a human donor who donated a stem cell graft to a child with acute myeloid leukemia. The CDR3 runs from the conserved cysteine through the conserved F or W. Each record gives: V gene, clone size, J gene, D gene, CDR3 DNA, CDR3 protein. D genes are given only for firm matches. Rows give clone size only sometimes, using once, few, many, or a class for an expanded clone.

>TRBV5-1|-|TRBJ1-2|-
TGCGCCAGCAGCTTGGGCCCAACTTCGGCCTACACCTTC
CASSLGPTSAYTF
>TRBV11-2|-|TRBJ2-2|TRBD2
TGTGCCAGCAGCCAAATGGGACCGGGACTAGCGGGAGTAGAGACCGGGGAGCTGTTTTTT
CASSQMGPGLAGVETGELFF
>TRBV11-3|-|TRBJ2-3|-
TGTGCCAGCAGCGCTTTACCGGGACAAGCGAGCACAGATACGCAGTATTTT
CASSALPGQASTDTQYF
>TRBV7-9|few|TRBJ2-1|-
TGTGCCAGCAGCTGGACTGGGGAGCAGTTCTTC
CASSWTGEQFF
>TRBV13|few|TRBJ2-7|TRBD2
TGTGCCAGCAGCTTAGCGGGAGGGAGGTACGAGCAGTACTTC
CASSLAGGRYEQYF
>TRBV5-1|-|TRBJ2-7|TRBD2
TGCGCCAGCAGCTTCATTTCGACTAGCTCTGCCGGCGAGCAGTACTTC
CASSFISTSSAGEQYF
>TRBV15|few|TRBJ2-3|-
TGTGCCACCCATTCCGAGACCAACACAGATACGCAGTATTTT
CATHSETNTDTQYF
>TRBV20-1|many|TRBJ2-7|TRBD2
TGCAGTGCCGCGTCCCGTTCTAGCGGGAGAGTCCCCTACGAGCAGTACTTC
CSAASRSSGRVPYEQYF
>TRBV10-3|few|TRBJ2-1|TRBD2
TGTGCCATGGGGAGGACTAGCGACTACAATGAGCAGTTCTTC
CAMGRTSDYNEQFF
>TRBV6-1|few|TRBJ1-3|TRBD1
TGTGCCAGCGGAAGGGGGCATGGAAACACCATATATTTT
CASGRGHGNTIYF
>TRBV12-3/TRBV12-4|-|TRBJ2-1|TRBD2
TGTGTTCAGCAGTTAGGCGGCGCGGGAGACAATGAGCAGTTCTTC
CVQQLGGAGDNEQFF
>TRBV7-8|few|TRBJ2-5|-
TGTGCCAGCAGCCTTAGTGGCCAGAAAGAGACCCAGTACTTC
CASSLSGQKETQYF
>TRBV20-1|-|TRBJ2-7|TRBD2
TGCAGTGCCCAATTTGGACTAGCGGGGCCCCCCTCCTACGAGCAGTACTTC
CSAQFGLAGPPSYEQYF
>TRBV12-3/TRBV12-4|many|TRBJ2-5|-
TGTGCCAGCAGTGCGACGGGGACCCAGTACTTC
CASSATGTQYF
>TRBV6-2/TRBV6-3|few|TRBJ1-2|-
TGTGCCAGCAGTTACTCACCATATGGCTACACCTTC
CASSYSPYGYTF
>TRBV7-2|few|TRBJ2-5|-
TGTGCCAGCAGCGCGGCGGTCGCTGAGACCCAGTACTTC
CASSAAVAETQYF
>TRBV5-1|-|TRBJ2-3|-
TGCGCCAGCAGCCCGACTCATAGCACAGATACGCAGTATTTT
CASSPTHSTDTQYF
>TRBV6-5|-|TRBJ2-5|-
TGTGCCAGCAGTTACCAAGCTTTCCAAGAGACCCAGTACTTC
CASSYQAFQETQYF
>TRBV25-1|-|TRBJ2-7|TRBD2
TGTGCCAGCAGCGGAACCCAACTAGCGGTCTACGAGCAGTACTTC
CASSGTQLAVYEQYF
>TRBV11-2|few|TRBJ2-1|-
TGTGCCAGCAGCCCTAGGCTGGGGTACAATGAGCAGTTCTTC
CASSPRLGYNEQFF
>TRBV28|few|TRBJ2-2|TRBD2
TGTGCCAGCAGTTCCACGGGACTAGCGGGAGTAGTAGCGGGGGAGCTGTTTTTT
CASSSTGLAGVVAGELFF
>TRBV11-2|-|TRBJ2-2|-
TGTGCCAGCAGCGGCCTCACCGCCGGGGAGCTGTTTTTT
CASSGLTAGELFF
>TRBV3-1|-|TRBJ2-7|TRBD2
TGTGCCAGCAGCCAGCCGGGACTAGCGGGATTATCCTACGAGCAGTACTTC
CASSQPGLAGLSYEQYF
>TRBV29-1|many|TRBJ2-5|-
TGCAGCGTTGTAGGGAGGGGGGAGACCCAGTACTTC
CSVVGRGETQYF
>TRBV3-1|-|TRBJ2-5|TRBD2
TGTGCCAGCAGCCAACCCGGGACTAGCGGGAGTAAGACCCAGTACTTC
CASSQPGTSGSKTQYF
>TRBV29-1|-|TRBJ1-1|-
TGCAGCGTTCATAATACTCCAACGGACACTGAAGCTTTCTTT
CSVHNTPTDTEAFF
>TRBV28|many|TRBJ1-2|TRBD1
TGTGCCAGCAGTTTAGATACAGGGGGCAACTATGGCTACACCTTC
CASSLDTGGNYGYTF
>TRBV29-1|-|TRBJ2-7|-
TGCAGCGTTGAAGAAGGGGCCTACGAGCAGTACTTC
CSVEEGAYEQYF
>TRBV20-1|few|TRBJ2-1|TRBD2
TGCAGTGCTGATAAATCACTAGCGGGAGGTCGGGTCTACAATGAGCAGTTCTTC
CSADKSLAGGRVYNEQFF
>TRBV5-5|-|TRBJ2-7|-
TGTGCCAGCAGCTTGACAGGGTTTTCCGAGCAGTACTTC
CASSLTGFSEQYF
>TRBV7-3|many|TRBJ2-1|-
TGTGCCAGCAGCTTAACAGGCGGACTACCAAATGAGCAGTTCTTC
CASSLTGGLPNEQFF
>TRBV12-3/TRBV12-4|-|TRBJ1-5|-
TGTGCCAGCAGTTTGAGGTGGAGGGGGTCTCAGCCCCAGCATTTT
CASSLRWRGSQPQHF
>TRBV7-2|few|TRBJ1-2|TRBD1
TGTGCCAGCAGCCCTGGGACAGGGAATAGTGGCTACACCTTC
CASSPGTGNSGYTF
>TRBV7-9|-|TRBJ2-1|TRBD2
TGTGCCAGCAGCTTAGGGGCTAGCGGAGGGAGAGATGAGCAGTTCTTC
CASSLGASGGRDEQFF
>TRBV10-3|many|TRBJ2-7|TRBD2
TGTGCCATCAGTGATGTGGCGGGAGCCGCCGAGCAGTACTTC
CAISDVAGAAEQYF
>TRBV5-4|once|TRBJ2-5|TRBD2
TGTGCCAGCAGCTTGGGACTAGCGGGGGGAAGGAGCTCCAAAGAGACCCAGTACTTC
CASSLGLAGGRSSKETQYF
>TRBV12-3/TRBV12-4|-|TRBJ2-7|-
TGTGCCAGCAGTCCGATCCGGGCAGGGGGGTCCTACGAGCAGTACTTC
CASSPIRAGGSYEQYF
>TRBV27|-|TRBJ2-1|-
TGTGCCAGCCACAATATTAATGAGCAGTTCTTC
CASHNINEQFF
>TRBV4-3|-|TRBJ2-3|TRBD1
TGCGCCAGCAGCGCACAACCGGGACAGGGGGCAGATACGCAGTATTTT
CASSAQPGQGADTQYF
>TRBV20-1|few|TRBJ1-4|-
TGCAGTGCTAGAGGAACAGCTGCAACTAATGAAAAACTGTTTTTT
CSARGTAATNEKLFF
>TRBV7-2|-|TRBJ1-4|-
TGTGCCAGCACCACAACTAATGAAAAACTGTTTTTT
CASTTTNEKLFF
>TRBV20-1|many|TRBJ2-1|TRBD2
TGCAGTACCAAAGGGACTAGCGCCAACAATGAGCAGTTCTTC
CSTKGTSANNEQFF
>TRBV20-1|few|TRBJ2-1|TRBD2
TGCAGTGCTCGACCTACTAGCGGGAGGGCCGTTGGGAATGAGCAGTTCTTC
CSARPTSGRAVGNEQFF
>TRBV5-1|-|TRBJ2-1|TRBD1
TGCGCCAGCAGTCCCGGACAGGGATATGAGCAGTTCTTC
CASSPGQGYEQFF
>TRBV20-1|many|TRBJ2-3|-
TGCAGTGCCAGAGGCCCGGTCGATACGCAGTATTTT
CSARGPVDTQYF
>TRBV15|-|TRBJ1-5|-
TGTGCCACCAGCAGAGATGCAATTCCCAATCAGCCCCAGCATTTT
CATSRDAIPNQPQHF
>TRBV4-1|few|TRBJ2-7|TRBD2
TGCGCCAGCAGCCAGGTAACGAGCGGGAGCTACGAGCAGTACTTC
CASSQVTSGSYEQYF
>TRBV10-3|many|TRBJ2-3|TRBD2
TGTGCCATCAGCCTAGCGGGAGGGAGCACAGATACGCAGTATTTT
CAISLAGGSTDTQYF
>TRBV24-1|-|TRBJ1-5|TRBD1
TGTGCCACCAGTGATCAACAGGGGCAAGGTCAGCCCCAGCATTTT
CATSDQQGQGQPQHF
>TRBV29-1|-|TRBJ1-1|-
TGCAGCGTGGCTCCAGCCATCATGAACACTGAAGCTTTCTTT
CSVAPAIMNTEAFF
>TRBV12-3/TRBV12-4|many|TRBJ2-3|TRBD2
TGTGCCAGCAGGCCTAGCGGGACAGATACGCAGTATTTT
CASRPSGTDTQYF
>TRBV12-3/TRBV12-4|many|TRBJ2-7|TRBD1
TGTGCCAGCACCGGGGACAGGGAGGCATCCTACGAGCAGTACTTC
CASTGDREASYEQYF
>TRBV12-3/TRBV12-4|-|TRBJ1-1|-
TGTGCCAGCAGTCCCGCAGTTTTGACTGAAGCTTTCTTT
CASSPAVLTEAFF
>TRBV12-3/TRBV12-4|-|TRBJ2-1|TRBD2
TGTGCCAGCAGCCTACTAGCGGGAACGGTCGATGAGCAGTTCTTC
CASSLLAGTVDEQFF
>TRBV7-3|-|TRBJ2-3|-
TGTGCCAGCAGCACGGGAAGCACAGATACGCAGTATTTT
CASSTGSTDTQYF
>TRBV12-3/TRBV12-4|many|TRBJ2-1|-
TGTGCCAGCAGCCCGGACAGGGAGGGCTACAATGAGCAGTTCTTC
CASSPDREGYNEQFF
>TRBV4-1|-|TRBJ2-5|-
TGCGCCAGCAGCCAAGTTTTAGCGGTCCAAGAGACCCAGTACTTC
CASSQVLAVQETQYF
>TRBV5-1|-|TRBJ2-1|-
TGCGCCAGCAGCCCTATAATACAGGAACGCAATGAGCAGTTCTTC
CASSPIIQERNEQFF
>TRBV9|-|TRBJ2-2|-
TGTGCCAGCAGCGTAGACAACAGGGACGAGGCCGGGGAGCTGTTTTTT
CASSVDNRDEAGELFF
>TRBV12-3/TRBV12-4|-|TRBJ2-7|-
TGTGCCAGCAGCCCGGGCAGGTGGTACGAGCAGTACTTC
CASSPGRWYEQYF